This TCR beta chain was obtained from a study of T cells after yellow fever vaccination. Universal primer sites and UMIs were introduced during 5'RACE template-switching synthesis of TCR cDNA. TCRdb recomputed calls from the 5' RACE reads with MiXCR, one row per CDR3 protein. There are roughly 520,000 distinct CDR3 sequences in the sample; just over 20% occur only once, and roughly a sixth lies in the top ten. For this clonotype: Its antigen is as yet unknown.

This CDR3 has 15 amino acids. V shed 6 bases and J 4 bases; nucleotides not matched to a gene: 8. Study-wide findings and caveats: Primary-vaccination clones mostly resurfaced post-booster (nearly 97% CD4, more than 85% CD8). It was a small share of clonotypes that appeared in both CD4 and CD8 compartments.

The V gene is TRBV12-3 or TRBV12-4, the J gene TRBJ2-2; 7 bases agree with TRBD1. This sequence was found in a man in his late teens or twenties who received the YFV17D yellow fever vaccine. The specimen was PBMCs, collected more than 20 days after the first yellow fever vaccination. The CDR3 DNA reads TGTGCCAGCAGAAGAGGACAGGTTAGCACCGGGGAGCTGTTTTTT. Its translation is CASRRGQVSTGELFF.